The 27 T cell receptor beta chains below come from one sample, sequenced in a study of cytomegalovirus exposure and HLA in healthy donors. The PCR was carried out with 60 Vbeta primers and 13 Jbeta primers. TCRdb's copy holds only in-frame clones and misses some; the assay was immunoSEQ multiplex PCR. The data contain approximately 130,000 clones, 65% to 85% of them singletons. The sample consisted of PBMCs. These TCRs come from a man aged 50-60 years in good health and CMV-seronegative.

V usage is TRBV10-3 and J usage is TRBJ1-4, with D possibly TRBD1 on 5 matching bases. CDR3 size: 14 residues. Germline CDR1 ENHRY, CDR2 SYGVKD. Trimming took off 5 bases at V and 0 bases at J, with 7 bases between the two ends. CDR3 protein: CAISPDTTNEKLFF. The CDR3, as DNA: TGTGCCATCAGTCCGGACACAACTAATGAAAAACTGTTTTTT.

There are a few counts of this clone. This chain links TRBV27 with TRBJ1-2; D call uncertain. V shed 6 bases and J shed 0 bases, with 5 bases lying between them. Germline assignment: CDR1 MNHEY and CDR2 SMNVEV (reference sequence). CDR3 size: 12 residues. This CDR3 reads CASRTPNYGYTF. The CDR3 region has the DNA TGTGCCAGCAGGACACCTAACTATGGCTACACCTTC.

This chain links TRBV12-5 with TRBJ2-5; D perhaps matches TRBD2 (6 bases). The germline CDR1 and CDR2 sequences are LGHNT and FRNRAP. V lost 1 base and J lost 5, with 8 bases in between. The length of the CDR3 is 13 residues. This CDR3 is CASGLEAGETQYF. In nucleotides, the CDR3 is TGTGCTAGTGGTTTGGAGGCGGGGGAGACCCAGTACTTC.

The J gene is TRBJ2-3, the V gene TRBV5-4; maybe TRBD2 (6 bases). The CDR3 runs to 15 residues. Trimming took 6 bases from V and 3 from J, leaving 17 bases between them. Germline V CDR1 and CDR2: SGHNT, YYREEE (reference sequence). The CDR3 DNA reads as TGTGCCAGCACCGTGGACTACAGTGGGACAGATACGCAGTATTTT. It is translated as CASTVDYSGTDTQYF.

The rearrangement links TRBV19 to TRBJ2-2; TRBD1 is a possible D gene (6 bases). This CDR3 spans 15 amino acids. Germline V gene data show CDR1 as LNHDA and CDR2 as SQIVND (reference sequence). Deletions cut 4 bases from V and 1 base from J, with 10 bases between. The CDR3 DNA reads as TGTGCCAGTAGTACCATGGACAGGAACACCGGGGAGCTGTTTTTT. It specifies CASSTMDRNTGELFF.

This clone appeared once. The chain is built from TRBV11-2 and TRBJ2-2, with D possibly TRBD2 on 6 matching bases. V lost 6 bases and J 2 bases, leaving 13 bases between the germline ends. This CDR3 is 15 amino acids long. Germline CDR1 SGHAT, CDR2 FQNNGV. CDR3 in amino acids: CASRPGLSNTGELFF. Written as DNA, the CDR3 is TGTGCCAGCAGGCCGGGACTCTCAAACACCGGGGAGCTGTTTTTT.

The chain is built from TRBV19 and TRBJ1-2, with D tentatively TRBD1 (5 bases). V dropped 4 bases and J dropped 3 bases, with 9 bases sitting between them. Germline CDR1 and CDR2: LNHDA and SQIVND (reference sequence). This CDR3 region has 13 residues. The chain's CDR3 is CASSKGKDYGYTF. For the CDR3, the DNA is TGTGCCAGTAGTAAGGGGAAGGACTATGGCTACACCTTC.

The J gene is TRBJ2-7, the V gene TRBV28, with 11 bases aligning to TRBD2. Unmatched junction bases numbered 9, after V lost 0 bases and J lost 5 bases. CDR1 is MDHEN, CDR2 SYDVKM, per germline. This CDR3 is built from 17 residues. The CDR3 DNA reads as TGTGCCAGCAGTTTATGGTTGTATAGCGGGAGGGCCCACGAGCAGTACTTC. Translated: CASSLWLYSGRAHEQYF.

V gene TRBV19 combines with J gene TRBJ2-7, with 9 bases that match TRBD2. V was pared by 5 bases and J by 2 bases, with 4 bases of the junction left unmatched. Germline V CDR1 and CDR2: LNHDA, SQIVND (reference sequence). CDR3 length equals 14 residues. CDR3 in amino acids: CASSLSSGTYEQYF. In nucleotides, the CDR3 is TGTGCCAGTAGTCTTTCTAGCGGGACCTACGAGCAGTACTTC.

This rearrangement joins TRBV21-1 to TRBJ1-5; TRBD1, as called in the table, went unchecked against the DNA. TRBV21-1 is described as a pseudogene. The CDR3 loop spans 17 amino acids. Here the CDR3 reads CASSKVEQGTSNQPQHF. CDR3 DNA sequence: TGTGCCAGCAGCAAAGTGGAGCAGGGTACTTCGAATCAGCCCCAGCATTTT.

CDR3 protein: CASSLRWGEQFF. Here the CDR3 DNA reads TGTGCCAGCAGTTTGAGGTGGGGCGAGCAGTTCTTC. The chain couples TRBV27 to TRBJ2-1; D perhaps matches TRBD1 (5 bases). Germline CDR1 reads MNHEY; CDR2 reads SMNVEV (reference sequence). V was shortened by 3 bases and J by 10 bases, with 10 bases between the two germline ends. CDR3 size: 12 residues.

In its sample, this clone was seen a few times. V and J are TRBV11-2 and TRBJ2-7; 7 positions match TRBD1. Germline V gene data show CDR1 as SGHAT and CDR2 as FQNNGV. The V and J ends lost 4 bases and 6 bases, in that order; junction bases with no gene match: 9. This CDR3 is built from 14 residues. The CDR3 coding sequence is TGTGCCAGCAGCTCCGGGACAGCTGGGGGCGAGCAGTACTTC. It specifies CASSSGTAGGEQYF.

The chain uses TRBV19 and TRBJ1-1; 7 nucleotides align to TRBD1. CDR1 is LNHDA, CDR2 SQIVND, per germline (reference sequence). The junction had 8 bases not matched to a gene; V was cut back by 4 bases and J by 0 bases. The CDR3 is 16 residues long. The CDR3 DNA reads TGTGCCAGTAGTACCATCCACAGGGGTATGAACACTGAAGCTTTCTTT. It yields the protein CASSTIHRGMNTEAFF. Drawing the rest from reference TRBV19 and TRBJ1-1, the complete variable domain is DGGITQSPKYLFRKEGQNVTLSCEQNLNHDAMYWYRQDPGQGLRLIYYSQIVNDFQKGDIAEGYSVSREKKESFPLTVTSAQKNPTAFYLCASSTIHRGMNTEAFFGQGTRLTVV.

This clone has just one count. This chain uses TRBV5-1 with TRBJ2-5; no clear D. From germline, CDR1 is SGHRS and CDR2 YFSETQ. The V gene lost 4 bases and the J gene lost 5 bases, with 21 bases spanning the gap. The CDR3 spans 16 residues. Written as DNA, the CDR3 is TGCGCCAGCAGCCCCTGGCCTCGAGGCCGTTACGAGACCCAGTACTTC. Translating gives CASSPWPRGRYETQYF.

This rearrangement joins TRBV5-4 to TRBJ2-1; D perhaps matches TRBD1 (6 bases). The V gene's germline CDR1 is SGHNT and CDR2 YYREEE (reference sequence). The V gene lost 3 bases and the J gene lost 6 bases, with 16 bases spanning the gap. The CDR3 is 15 amino acids. This chain's CDR3 is CASSSPQGPVNEQFF. CDR3 bases: TGTGCCAGCAGCTCACCTCAGGGGCCCGTCAATGAGCAGTTCTTC. The whole variable domain, filled in from reference TRBV5-4 and TRBJ2-1, reads ETGVTQSPTHLIKTRGQQVTLRCSSQSGHNTVSWYQQALGQGPQFIFQYYREEENGRGNFPPRFSGLQFPNYSSELNVNALELDDSALYLCASSSPQGPVNEQFFGPGTRLTVL.

This chain connects TRBV5-8 to TRBJ1-2; D ambiguous. The V and J ends lost 0 bases and 2 bases respectively, with 8 bases between them. This CDR3 has 14 residues. CDR1 SGHTS and CDR2 YDEGEE come from the germline V gene. CDR3 residues: CASSLEAGNYGYTF. CDR3 nucleotide sequence: TGTGCCAGCAGCTTGGAGGCAGGCAACTATGGCTACACCTTC.

This clone was detected only a few times. V is TRBV5-6 and J is TRBJ2-7; D is perhaps TRBD2 (6 bases). Germline CDR1 SGHDT, CDR2 YYEEEE. V lost 4 bases and J 4 bases, leaving 15 bases between the germline ends. The CDR3 consists of 14 residues. This CDR3 reads CASSPRRVPYEQYF. CDR3 nucleotide sequence: TGTGCCAGCAGCCCGAGGAGGGTTCCTTACGAGCAGTACTTC. The full variable domain, rest sourced from reference TRBV5-6 and TRBJ2-7, is DAGVTQSPTHLIKTRGQQVTLRCSPKSGHDTVSWYQQALGQGPQFIFQYYEEEERQRGNFPDRFSGHQFPNYSSELNVNALLLGDSALYLCASSPRRVPYEQYFGPGTRLTVT.

The gene calls are TRBV28 and TRBJ2-5, with a tentative D call TRBD2 (6 bases). Trimming took off 6 bases at V and 0 bases at J, with 14 bases between the two ends. The CDR3 loop spans 15 amino acids. Per germline, CDR1 MDHEN and CDR2 SYDVKM. The CDR3 loop is CASSPWRGNQETQYF. The DNA of the CDR3 is TGTGCCAGCAGCCCTTGGCGGGGAAACCAAGAGACCCAGTACTTC. The full variable domain, its missing parts supplied by reference TRBV28 and TRBJ2-5, is DVKVTQSSRYLVKRTGEKVFLECVQDMDHENMFWYRQDPGLGLRLIYFSYDVKMKEKGDIPEGYSVSREKKERFSLILESASTNQTSMYLCASSPWRGNQETQYFGPGTRLLVL.

This clone was seen a single time. V usage is TRBV10-2 and J usage is TRBJ2-3; 14 nucleotides match TRBD2. J lost 5 bases, V lost 6 bases, and 7 bases had no gene match. This CDR3 comprises 16 residues. Germline V gene sequence: CDR1 WSHSY, CDR2 SAAADI. The CDR3 sequence is CASSRLAGGPRDTQYF. The CDR3 region has the DNA TGCGCCAGCAGCAGACTAGCGGGAGGGCCTAGAGATACGCAGTATTTT.

The V gene is TRBV19, the J gene TRBJ1-5; 8 nucleotides line up with TRBD1. CDR1 and CDR2 from the germline V gene are LNHDA and SQIVND (reference sequence). This CDR3 region has 16 residues. With V trimmed by 5 bases and J by 2 bases, 8 bases remained unmatched. The CDR3 spells CASSFRTGKGNQPQHF. The CDR3 DNA reads TGTGCCAGTAGTTTCCGGACAGGGAAGGGCAATCAGCCCCAGCATTTT.

V is TRBV28 and J is TRBJ2-7; no clear D. Trimming removed 5 bases at V and 4 bases at J, with 9 bases between. The CDR3 is made up of 12 amino acids. Per the germline V gene, CDR1 is MDHEN and CDR2 is SYDVKM. The CDR3 is CASSPVGYEQYF. The DNA for the CDR3 is TGTGCCAGCAGTCCGGTCGGGTACGAGCAGTACTTC. Complete variable domain (other parts from reference TRBV28 and TRBJ2-7): DVKVTQSSRYLVKRTGEKVFLECVQDMDHENMFWYRQDPGLGLRLIYFSYDVKMKEKGDIPEGYSVSREKKERFSLILESASTNQTSMYLCASSPVGYEQYFGPGTRLTVT.

The chain has TRBV27 and TRBJ2-7; 10 positions match TRBD2. Trimming at V came to 7 bases and at J to 3 bases, leaving 6 bases not matched to a gene. Germline V gene data show CDR1 as MNHEY and CDR2 as SMNVEV (reference sequence). This CDR3 is 14 amino acids long. CDR3 region: CASKETSGVYEQYF. CDR3 nucleotide sequence: TGTGCCAGCAAGGAAACTAGCGGGGTCTACGAGCAGTACTTC.

Only a few counts were recorded for this clone. The gene calls are TRBV29-1 and TRBJ1-2, with TRBD1 identical over 9 bases. Looked up from germline, CDR1 is SQVTM and CDR2 is ANQGSEA. This CDR3 is 13 amino acids long. Unmatched junction bases numbered 7, after V lost 3 bases and J lost 8 bases. CDR3: CSVDGTGSSGYTF. The CDR3 DNA reads as TGCAGCGTTGACGGGACAGGGAGTAGCGGCTACACCTTC.

This sequence joins TRBV11-2 and TRBJ2-1, with unresolved D. Looked up from germline, CDR1 is SGHAT and CDR2 is FQNNGV. This CDR3 has 12 amino acids. V was trimmed by 5 bases and J by 12 bases, leaving 14 bases between them. In nucleotides, the CDR3 is TGTGCCAGCAGCGTGACTCTCGTTGGGCAGTTCTTC. Amino acids: CASSVTLVGQFF.

The rearrangement links TRBV7-2 to TRBJ2-4; 8 bases align to TRBD1. Germline lookup yields CDR1 SGHTA and CDR2 FQGNSA. The ends lost 5 bases at V and 3 bases at J; junction bases unmatched: 6. The CDR3 extends over 15 amino acids. Here the CDR3 DNA reads TGTGCCAGCAGCCGAGAACAGGGGGTCAAAAACATTCAGTACTTC. This codes for CASSREQGVKNIQYF.

The genes are TRBV19 and TRBJ2-2, with D tentatively TRBD2 (5 bases). This CDR3 contains 14 residues. The germline V and J ends were trimmed by 7 bases and 0 bases, with 9 bases remaining between them. From germline, CDR1 is LNHDA and CDR2 SQIVND (reference sequence). As DNA, the CDR3 is TGTGCCAGTACCTGGCGGGCGAACACCGGGGAGCTGTTTTTT. Amino acids: CASTWRANTGELFF.

The rearrangement joins TRBV18 to TRBJ1-1; D unclear. This CDR3 spans 13 amino acids. CDR1 is KGHSH and CDR2 is LQKENI in the germline V gene. V was trimmed by 3 bases and J by 1 base, leaving 6 bases between them. CDR3 nucleotide sequence: TGTGCCAGCTCACCCCAGAAGAACACTGAAGCTTTCTTT. Residues: CASSPQKNTEAFF.